The 30 T cell receptor beta chains given below trace back to one sample, sequenced in a study of T cell responses to AZD1222 COVID-19 vaccine. The data were produced by immunoSEQ multiplex PCR, yet TCRdb's version contains in-frame clones alone and is incomplete. The data contain 80,000 or so clones, nearly 90% of them singletons. The material was peripheral blood, obtained on day 0 of AZD1222 vaccination. These receptors originate from an adult in good health.

This chain uses TRBV18 with TRBJ1-1, with D possibly matching TRBD1 (6 bases). Germline loops: CDR1 KGHSH, CDR2 LQKENI. The length of the CDR3 is 17 residues. The V end lost 7 bases, the J end lost 5 bases, and 26 bases lay between the germline ends. CDR3 loop: CASWPQAIRNRETEAFF. Written as DNA, the CDR3 is TGTGCCAGCTGGCCCCAAGCGATACGAAACAGGGAAACTGAAGCTTTCTTT.

The chain links TRBV2 to TRBJ2-2; possibly TRBD1 or TRBD2 for D (6 bases each). The CDR3 has 12 amino acids. CDR1 is SNHLY and CDR2 is FYNNEI in the germline V gene. V lost 7 bases, J lost 12 bases, and 15 bases lay in between. As DNA, the CDR3 is TGTGCCAGCAAGGGGGGAGATGCGAAGCTGTTTTTT. Protein product: CASKGGDAKLFF.

The chain carries TRBV5-1 and TRBJ2-5, with 10 bases identical to TRBD2. The CDR3 spans 17 residues. The ends lost 3 bases at V and 3 bases at J; junction bases unmatched: 11. CDR1 is SGHRS, CDR2 YFSETQ, per germline. CDR3 nucleotides: TGCGCCAGCAGCTGGAGATTTTCCGGGACTAGCGAAGAGACCCAGTACTTC. This encodes CASSWRFSGTSEETQYF. Based on the CDR3 plus reference TRBV5-1 and TRBJ2-5, the full variable domain is KAGVTQTPRYLIKTRGQQVTLSCSPISGHRSVSWYQQTPGQGLQFLFEYFSETQRNKGNFPGRFSGRQFSNSRSEMNVSTLELGDSALYLCASSWRFSGTSEETQYFGPGTRLLVL.

This chain links TRBV25-1 with TRBJ2-7, with D unresolved. CDR3 size: 11 residues. V lost 5 bases, J lost 2 bases, and 4 bases lay in between. CDR1 and CDR2 from the germline V gene are MGHDK and SYGVNS. The CDR3 sequence is CASSQAYEQYF. The DNA for the CDR3 is TGTGCCAGCAGTCAAGCCTACGAGCAGTACTTC.

This clone was counted a few times. The chain carries TRBV19 and TRBJ1-2; 9 bases map to TRBD1. The CDR3 extends over 14 amino acids. V was pared by 3 bases and J by 2 bases, with 1 base of the junction left unmatched. CDR1 is LNHDA, CDR2 SQIVND, per germline (reference sequence). This CDR3 is CASSIGTGNYGYTF. The CDR3 nucleotides are TGTGCCAGTAGTATCGGGACAGGGAACTATGGCTACACCTTC. The complete variable domain, with remaining parts taken from reference TRBV19 and TRBJ1-2, reads DGGITQSPKYLFRKEGQNVTLSCEQNLNHDAMYWYRQDPGQGLRLIYYSQIVNDFQKGDIAEGYSVSREKKESFPLTVTSAQKNPTAFYLCASSIGTGNYGYTFGSGTRLTVV.

This chain uses TRBV28 with TRBJ2-1; D tentatively fits TRBD1 or TRBD2 (5 bases each). The ends were cut back, 6 bases at V and 6 bases at J, with 18 bases in the middle. CDR1 and CDR2 from the germline V gene are MDHEN and SYDVKM. This CDR3 comprises 15 residues. CDR3 bases: TGTGCCAGCAGGGGGGAAGGAGCAGGCCGCAATGAGCAGTTCTTC. It translates to CASRGEGAGRNEQFF. The complete variable domain, with remaining parts taken from reference TRBV28 and TRBJ2-1, reads DVKVTQSSRYLVKRTGEKVFLECVQDMDHENMFWYRQDPGLGLRLIYFSYDVKMKEKGDIPEGYSVSREKKERFSLILESASTNQTSMYLCASRGEGAGRNEQFFGPGTRLTVL.

The V gene is TRBV4-3, the J gene TRBJ1-2, with D uncertain. Trimming took 0 bases from V and 0 from J, leaving 17 bases between them. Germline CDR1 reads LGHNA; CDR2 reads YSLEER. The CDR3 runs to 18 residues. CDR3 residues: CASSQDSPGSKSNYGYTF. CDR3 bases: TGCGCCAGCAGCCAAGATAGCCCTGGCAGCAAATCTAACTATGGCTACACCTTC.

V gene TRBV18 combines with J gene TRBJ2-1; 13 nucleotides agree with TRBD2. Germline V gene data show CDR1 as KGHSH and CDR2 as LQKENI. V shed 6 bases, J shed 8 bases, and the junction held 7 bases outside the gene matches. The CDR3 consists of 15 residues. The CDR3 loop reads CASSPGLAGFDEQFF. The DNA for the CDR3 is TGTGCCAGCTCGCCGGGACTAGCGGGATTCGATGAGCAGTTCTTC.

The rearrangement uses TRBV19 and TRBJ2-7, with TRBD2 as a possible D gene (6 bases). V was trimmed by 2 bases and J by 7 bases, leaving 15 bases between them. The CDR3 is made up of 14 amino acids. Germline CDR1 LNHDA, CDR2 SQIVND (reference sequence). CDR3 nucleotide sequence: TGTGCCAGTAGTATACGACTAGGTACCGGAGAGCAGTACTTC. This gives the protein CASSIRLGTGEQYF.

The chain is built from TRBV3-1 (or the pseudogene TRBV3-2) and TRBJ2-7, with D possibly being TRBD2 (5 bases). Germline V lookup: CDR1 LGHDT, CDR2 YNNKEL (reference sequence). Trimming shortened V by 0 bases and J by 5 bases, and 14 bases separated the two germline ends. The CDR3 is made up of 15 amino acids. CDR3 nucleotides: TGTGCCAGCAGCCAAGAACCACCTTGGAGGAACGAGCAGTACTTC. As protein: CASSQEPPWRNEQYF.

The chain couples TRBV19 to TRBJ1-3; TRBD1 matches at 9 bases. This CDR3 spans 16 amino acids. The V gene end was trimmed by 4 bases and the J gene end by 4 bases; junction bases not matched to a gene: 8. Per the germline V gene, CDR1 is LNHDA and CDR2 is SQIVND (reference sequence). CDR3 DNA sequence: TGTGCCAGTAGTAGCAGAAGACAGGGGGTCGGAAACACCATATATTTT. Its protein product is CASSSRRQGVGNTIYF.

This clone has only one observation. J is TRBJ1-5 and V is TRBV7-8, with TRBD1 identical over 7 bases. CDR3 length equals 16 residues. Per the germline V gene, CDR1 is SGHVS and CDR2 is FQNEAQ. V lost 1 base and J lost 4; bases outside the gene matches: 7. This CDR3 is CASSLEGGQVNQPQHF. The CDR3, as DNA: TGTGCCAGCAGCTTAGAGGGTGGACAGGTGAATCAGCCCCAGCATTTT.

The genes are TRBV4-2 and TRBJ2-2; the D call may be TRBD1 or TRBD2 (5 bases each). The germline V and J ends were trimmed by 4 bases and 1 base, with 10 bases remaining between them. Germline V gives CDR1 LGHNA, CDR2 YNFKEQ. The CDR3 has 15 amino acids. The DNA of the CDR3 is TGTGCCAGCAGCCCCGGGACCGTGAACACCGGGGAGCTGTTTTTT. Translated, it gives CASSPGTVNTGELFF.

This chain joins TRBV7-9 and TRBJ1-1; no reliable D call. The germline V and J ends were trimmed by 2 bases and 4 bases, with 5 bases remaining between them. The germline CDR1 and CDR2 sequences are SEHNR and FQNEAQ (reference sequence). CDR3 length: 12 residues. The CDR3 nucleotides read TGTGCCAGCAGCTTATCTCTCACTGAAGCTTTCTTT. Translation: CASSLSLTEAFF. Variable domain in full (rest from reference TRBV7-9 and TRBJ1-1): DTGVSQNPRHKITKRGQNVTFRCDPISEHNRLYWYRQTLGQGPEFLTYFQNEAQLEKSRLLSDRFSAERPKGSFSTLEIQRTEQGDSAMYLCASSLSLTEAFFGQGTRLTVV.

This clone occurred once. The genes are TRBV7-9 and TRBJ2-5; D is uncertain. From germline, CDR1 is SEHNR and CDR2 FQNEAQ (reference sequence). The V and J ends lost 4 bases and 4 bases respectively, with 13 bases between them. This CDR3 is 14 amino acids long. The CDR3 DNA follows: TGTGCCAGCAGCTCCGCAGTGATAAGAGAGACCCAGTACTTC. Protein sequence: CASSSAVIRETQYF.

The chain recombines TRBV29-1 with TRBJ1-5, with 10 bases lining up with TRBD1. The CDR3 has 12 residues. The ends lost 6 bases at V and 5 bases at J; junction bases unmatched: 1. Looked up from germline, CDR1 is SQVTM and CDR2 is ANQGSEA. The CDR3 coding sequence is TGCAGCGTCGGACAGGGGGATCAGCCCCAGCATTTT. Its protein is CSVGQGDQPQHF.

This clone is a singleton in its sample. The genes are TRBV25-1 and TRBJ1-6; D is unclear. The CDR3 runs to 15 residues. From germline, CDR1 is MGHDK and CDR2 SYGVNS. The germline V and J ends were trimmed by 3 bases and 8 bases, with 14 bases remaining between them. CDR3 coding DNA: TGTGCCAGCAGTGATCAGACTAATCTGGATTCACCCCTCCACTTT. It specifies CASSDQTNLDSPLHF.

The rearrangement uses TRBV7-9 and TRBJ2-1; 7 positions agree with TRBD1. V shed 1 base, J shed 6 bases, and the junction held 6 bases outside the gene matches. CDR1 and CDR2 from the germline V gene are SEHNR and FQNEAQ (reference sequence). The CDR3 has 15 residues. CDR3 DNA: TGTGCCAGCAGCTTAGGACAGGGCCGTGTCAATGAGCAGTTCTTC. Amino acids: CASSLGQGRVNEQFF. The full variable domain, with the rest looked up from reference TRBV7-9 and TRBJ2-1, is DTGVSQNPRHKITKRGQNVTFRCDPISEHNRLYWYRQTLGQGPEFLTYFQNEAQLEKSRLLSDRFSAERPKGSFSTLEIQRTEQGDSAMYLCASSLGQGRVNEQFFGPGTRLTVL.

This clone was picked up one time. This rearrangement joins TRBV7-9 to TRBJ2-5; possibly TRBD2 for D (6 bases). Germline CDR1 and CDR2: SEHNR and FQNEAQ (reference sequence). V lost 1 base and J 5 bases, leaving 17 bases between the germline ends. CDR3 length: 16 amino acids. The CDR3 sequence: CASSLGNSLGGETQYF. The CDR3 bases are TGTGCCAGCAGCTTAGGGAACAGCCTTGGAGGGGAGACCCAGTACTTC. The whole variable domain, remainder taken from reference TRBV7-9 and TRBJ2-5, is DTGVSQNPRHKITKRGQNVTFRCDPISEHNRLYWYRQTLGQGPEFLTYFQNEAQLEKSRLLSDRFSAERPKGSFSTLEIQRTEQGDSAMYLCASSLGNSLGGETQYFGPGTRLLVL.

V usage is TRBV5-5 and J usage is TRBJ1-3; 7 nucleotides match TRBD1. V gave up 0 bases and J gave up 2 bases; unmatched junction bases: 8. Germline CDR1 reads SGHKS; CDR2 reads YYEKEE (reference sequence). The length of the CDR3 is 17 residues. The CDR3 nucleotides are TGTGCCAGCAGCTTGGCCGTCCAGGGGGGAGCTGGAAACACCATATATTTT. Translating it yields CASSLAVQGGAGNTIYF.

The chain couples TRBV29-1 to TRBJ2-1; TRBD1 matches 7 bases. V lost 2 bases to trimming and J lost 0 bases; unmatched junction nucleotides: 7. CDR1 and CDR2 from the germline V gene are SQVTM and ANQGSEA. This CDR3 has 16 amino acids. In nucleotides, the CDR3 is TGCAGCGTTGAACCACGACAGGGCCGCTCCTACAATGAGCAGTTCTTC. Encoded protein: CSVEPRQGRSYNEQFF.

This chain joins TRBV3-1 (or the pseudogene TRBV3-2) and TRBJ2-7, with a tentative D call TRBD1 (5 bases). The CDR3 length is 14 residues. The germline gives CDR1 LGHDT, CDR2 YNNKEL (reference sequence). Trimming removed 5 bases from V and 4 bases from J, with 15 bases in between. The CDR3 DNA is TGTGCCAGCAGCTCGGAGACAGTCGGGTACGAGCAGTACTTC. It specifies CASSSETVGYEQYF.

V usage is TRBV7-2 and J usage is TRBJ1-1; maybe TRBD1 (6 bases). V lost 5 bases and J 5 bases, leaving 15 bases between the germline ends. CDR1 and CDR2 (germline): SGHTA, FQGNSA. This CDR3 comprises 14 residues. CDR3 sequence reads: CASSPKQGVTEAFF. CDR3 bases: TGTGCCAGCAGCCCGAAACAGGGAGTAACTGAAGCTTTCTTT.

This sequence joins TRBV7-2 and TRBJ2-2; D possibly corresponds to TRBD2 (5 bases). V lost 5 bases and J lost 1, with 8 bases in between. The CDR3 runs 14 residues. Germline assignment: CDR1 SGHTA and CDR2 FQGNSA. The CDR3 DNA follows: TGTGCCAGCAGCCCGGACTGGAACACCGGGGAGCTGTTTTTT. It is translated as CASSPDWNTGELFF.

The V and J genes are TRBV11-2 and TRBJ2-1; the D gene is possibly TRBD1 (6 bases). The CDR3 length is 15 residues. Trimming took 1 base from V and 7 from J, leaving 14 bases between them. The germline V gene encodes CDR1 SGHAT and CDR2 FQNNGV. In nucleotides, the CDR3 is TGTGCCAGCAGCTTAGGGGACATTGAGGGGAATGAGCAGTTCTTC. Its protein is CASSLGDIEGNEQFF.

The rearrangement uses TRBV6-5 and TRBJ1-2; TRBD1 is a possible D gene (6 bases). The CDR3 length is 14 residues. V lost 9 bases and J 2 bases, leaving 16 bases between the germline ends. The germline V gene has CDR1 MNHEY and CDR2 SVGAGI. CDR3 sequence: CASSGRTANYGYTF. CDR3 coding DNA: TGTGCCAGTTCGGGGAGGACAGCAAACTATGGCTACACCTTC.

This chain uses TRBV6-5 with TRBJ2-1; a weak D match, TRBD1 (6 bases). The CDR3 consists of 13 residues. Trimming pared 7 bases from V and 2 bases from J, leaving 9 bases between. Germline loops: CDR1 MNHEY, CDR2 SVGAGI. The CDR3 spells CASTTGTYNEQFF. CDR3 DNA sequence: TGTGCCAGCACTACAGGGACCTACAATGAGCAGTTCTTC.

The chain has TRBV5-4 and TRBJ2-3; TRBD2 agrees at 14 bases. Losses at the gene ends were 6 bases for V and 5 bases for J; bases not matched to a gene: 14. CDR3 length: 18 residues. Per the germline V gene, CDR1 is SGHNT and CDR2 is YYREEE (reference sequence). The CDR3 spells CASTPGQGLAGVGDTQYF. In DNA, the CDR3 is TGTGCCAGCACCCCCGGGCAGGGACTAGCGGGAGTGGGAGATACGCAGTATTTT.

The chain couples TRBV5-5 to TRBJ1-3, with D possibly being TRBD1 (5 bases). CDR3 size: 16 residues. Trimming pared 4 bases from V and 0 bases from J, leaving 14 bases between. Per germline, CDR1 SGHKS and CDR2 YYEKEE (reference sequence). CDR3 in amino acids: CASSPRDGRSGNTIYF. The CDR3 DNA sequence: TGTGCCAGCAGCCCCAGGGACGGACGCTCTGGAAACACCATATATTTT.

The chain links TRBV29-1 to TRBJ1-5; D gene ambiguous. V was pared by 4 bases and J by 5 bases, with 12 bases between. The CDR3 extends over 13 amino acids. CDR1 and CDR2 from the germline V gene are SQVTM and ANQGSEA. CDR3 loop: CSVVGGSDQPQHF. CDR3 sequence (DNA): TGCAGCGTTGTGGGAGGTTCGGATCAGCCCCAGCATTTT.